The 22 T cell receptor beta chains given below trace back to one sample, sequenced in a study of sequential checkpoint blockade in melanoma. Treatment defined: randomized to nivolumab then ipilimumab (arm A) or the reverse (arm B). TCRdb's copy holds only in-frame clones and misses some; the assay was immunoSEQ multiplex PCR. The table lists approximately 28,000 clones, about 83% of them singletons. The sequences come from CD8+ T cells sorted from blood (inferred from file names), collected from a patient given nivolumab and ipilimumab in sequence. These receptors all stem from a human donor with melanoma.

The genes are TRBV28 and TRBJ1-1; D remains ambiguous. Trimming took off 2 bases at V and 4 bases at J, with 11 bases between the two ends. CDR1 MDHEN and CDR2 SYDVKM come from the germline V gene. The length of the CDR3 is 14 residues. The CDR3 loop is CASSLRGSGTEAFF. The CDR3 nucleotides read TGTGCCAGCAGTTTAAGAGGGTCGGGCACTGAAGCTTTCTTT. The whole variable domain, remainder taken from reference TRBV28 and TRBJ1-1, is DVKVTQSSRYLVKRTGEKVFLECVQDMDHENMFWYRQDPGLGLRLIYFSYDVKMKEKGDIPEGYSVSREKKERFSLILESASTNQTSMYLCASSLRGSGTEAFFGQGTRLTVV.

The CDR3 DNA sequence: TGTGCCAGCAGTTTGAGGGCCTCGAACACTGAAGCTTTCTTT. This sequence encodes CASSLRASNTEAFF. The genes are TRBV6-6 and TRBJ1-1; D is unclear. Germline CDR1 MNHNY, CDR2 SVGAGI (reference sequence). The length of the CDR3 is 14 residues. Trimming left V 4 bases short and J 1 base short, with 10 bases between.

The chain links TRBV27 to TRBJ2-7, with TRBD2 as a possible D gene (6 bases). The V gene lost 6 bases and the J gene lost 1 base, with 10 bases spanning the gap. This CDR3 contains 13 residues. Germline assignment: CDR1 MNHEY and CDR2 SMNVEV (reference sequence). In DNA form, the CDR3 reads TGTGCCAGCAGCAGGGACTCGTCCTACGAGCAGTACTTC. This codes for CASSRDSSYEQYF.

The chain combines TRBV27 with TRBJ1-6; D is ambiguous. CDR1 and CDR2 (germline): MNHEY, SMNVEV (reference sequence). The CDR3 has 13 residues. V was shortened by 8 bases and J by 4 bases, with 9 bases between the two germline ends. CDR3 sequence (DNA): TGTGCCAGCTTAGGCGGTTATAATTCACCCCTCCACTTT. Translated: CASLGGYNSPLHF.

The genes are TRBV7-9 and TRBJ2-7; 8 bases line up with TRBD1. The germline V gene encodes CDR1 SEHNR and CDR2 FQNEAQ (reference sequence). The CDR3 runs to 14 residues. Trimming cost V 5 bases and J 6 bases; bases outside gene matches: 9. CDR3 sequence: CASSPGQGYVEQYF. Written as DNA, the CDR3 is TGTGCCAGCAGCCCAGGACAGGGTTACGTCGAGCAGTACTTC. The complete variable domain, with remaining parts taken from reference TRBV7-9 and TRBJ2-7, reads DTGVSQNPRHKITKRGQNVTFRCDPISEHNRLYWYRQTLGQGPEFLTYFQNEAQLEKSRLLSDRFSAERPKGSFSTLEIQRTEQGDSAMYLCASSPGQGYVEQYFGPGTRLTVT.

This rearrangement joins TRBV30 to TRBJ1-1, with a possible D match to TRBD1 (6 bases). The CDR3 is 13 residues long. Between the trimmed V and J ends, which lost 2 bases and 1 base, there was a span of 8 bases. CDR1 GTSNPN and CDR2 SVGIG come from the germline V gene (reference sequence). CDR3 in amino acids: CAWSLTGNTEAFF. For the CDR3, the DNA is TGTGCCTGGAGTCTGACAGGGAACACTGAAGCTTTCTTT.

CDR3 in DNA: TGTGCCAGCAGCCAATCCCAGGACAGCTACAATGAGCAGTTCTTC. Translation gives CASSQSQDSYNEQFF. This chain uses TRBV4-2 with TRBJ2-1; the D gene is possibly TRBD1 (6 bases). Looked up from germline, CDR1 is LGHNA and CDR2 is YNFKEQ. The CDR3 is 15 residues long. V lost 2 bases to trimming and J lost 3 bases, with 11 bases between them.

With regard to this clone: The identical CDR3 is also encoded by other nucleotide sequences in the sample. The chain has TRBV6-1 and TRBJ2-7; TRBD1 matches 9 bases. This CDR3 has 14 amino acids. With 6 bases clipped from V and 2 bases from J, the junction kept 5 bases outside the gene matches. Germline V gives CDR1 MNHNS, CDR2 SASEGT. DNA for the CDR3: TGTGCCAGCAGGTTGACAGGGGGACCCTACGAGCAGTACTTC. Translation gives CASRLTGGPYEQYF.

V gene TRBV4-1 combines with J gene TRBJ1-5; D uncertain. The CDR3 is made up of 15 amino acids. V lost 4 bases and J lost 3, with 13 bases in between. Per the germline V gene, CDR1 is MGHRA and CDR2 is YSYEKL. The CDR3 here is CASSLEWSYNQPQHF. Here the CDR3 DNA reads TGCGCCAGCAGCCTGGAGTGGTCATACAATCAGCCCCAGCATTTT.

The rearrangement links TRBV27 to TRBJ2-7, with D possibly being TRBD2 (6 bases). The V gene's germline CDR1 is MNHEY and CDR2 SMNVEV (reference sequence). V lost 6 bases, J lost 2 bases, and 11 bases lay in between. The CDR3 loop spans 13 amino acids. CDR3 sequence: CASSRDSTYEQYF. In nucleotides, the CDR3 is TGTGCCAGCAGCCGGGACTCGACCTACGAGCAGTACTTC.

The chain employs TRBV7-9 and TRBJ2-5; no reliable D call. There are 13 residues in the CDR3. The V end was cut by 1 base, the J end by 11 bases, with 14 bases between. Germline values: CDR1 SEHNR, CDR2 FQNEAQ (reference sequence). The CDR3 spells CASSLEGGLWQYF. The DNA of the CDR3 is TGTGCCAGCAGCTTAGAAGGCGGTCTATGGCAGTACTTC. The full variable domain, rest sourced from reference TRBV7-9 and TRBJ2-5, is DTGVSQNPRHKITKRGQNVTFRCDPISEHNRLYWYRQTLGQGPEFLTYFQNEAQLEKSRLLSDRFSAERPKGSFSTLEIQRTEQGDSAMYLCASSLEGGLWQYFGPGTRLLVL.

The chain has TRBV19 and TRBJ2-1; 10 nucleotides agree with TRBD2. The V and J ends lost 7 bases and 0 bases, in that order; junction bases with no gene match: 6. Germline CDR1 reads LNHDA; CDR2 reads SQIVND (reference sequence). This CDR3 has 16 residues. The CDR3: CASTPKRGGSYNEQFF. The CDR3 DNA reads TGTGCCAGTACCCCTAAGCGGGGGGGCTCCTACAATGAGCAGTTCTTC.

The chain joins TRBV7-9 to TRBJ2-1, with 10 positions matching TRBD2. CDR3 length: 15 residues. V gave up 3 bases and J gave up 5 bases; unmatched junction bases: 4. The germline V gene has CDR1 SEHNR and CDR2 FQNEAQ (reference sequence). CDR3 coding DNA: TGTGCCAGCAGCTTCCTCCTAGCGGGAGACAATGAGCAGTTCTTC. This encodes CASSFLLAGDNEQFF.

The chain employs TRBV28 and TRBJ2-6, with no clear D. Germline CDR1 is MDHEN and CDR2 is SYDVKM. The CDR3 loop spans 19 amino acids. Trimming left V 5 bases short and J 0 bases short, with 20 bases between. The CDR3 DNA is TGTGCCAGCAGTACTACCTCTCCCAATCAGTTCTCTGGGGCCAACGTCCTGACTTTC. It encodes CASSTTSPNQFSGANVLTF. The full variable domain, in which reference TRBV28 and TRBJ2-6 provide the parts outside the CDR3, is DVKVTQSSRYLVKRTGEKVFLECVQDMDHENMFWYRQDPGLGLRLIYFSYDVKMKEKGDIPEGYSVSREKKERFSLILESASTNQTSMYLCASSTTSPNQFSGANVLTFGAGSRLTVL.

A single count supports this clone. J is TRBJ2-2 and V is TRBV6-5, with 9 bases aligning to TRBD2. V dropped 0 bases and J dropped 8; count of bases not matched to a gene: 4. The length of the CDR3 is 15 residues. Germline CDR1 is MNHEY and CDR2 is SVGAGI. The CDR3 region is CASSYSSGSSGELFF. The CDR3 DNA reads TGTGCCAGCAGTTACTCTAGCGGGAGTTCTGGGGAGCTGTTTTTT.

The chain joins TRBV28 to TRBJ1-1, with TRBD1 as a possible D gene (5 bases). Germline CDR1 is MDHEN and CDR2 is SYDVKM. The CDR3 is 15 amino acids. Trimming removed 4 bases at V and 1 base at J, with 13 bases between. The CDR3 DNA reads as TGTGCCAGCAGTTCCGGGTGGGGGGGGAACACTGAAGCTTTCTTT. Amino acids: CASSSGWGGNTEAFF.

The V call is TRBV7-2, the J call TRBJ2-3, with D possibly being TRBD2 (5 bases). The CDR3 has 15 amino acids. Trimming removed 3 bases from V and 2 bases from J, with 12 bases in between. CDR1 and CDR2 (germline): SGHTA, FQGNSA. The CDR3 sequence: CASSFLPDYTDTQYF. Here the CDR3 DNA reads TGTGCCAGCAGCTTTCTACCCGACTACACAGATACGCAGTATTTT.

This clone was counted once. This sequence joins TRBV6-5 and TRBJ1-1, with unresolved D. The CDR3 is 14 residues long. The germline V gene encodes CDR1 MNHEY and CDR2 SVGAGI. Trimming took 7 bases from V and 1 from J, leaving 13 bases between them. CDR3: CASTLNTRNTEAFF. The CDR3, as DNA: TGTGCCAGCACGTTGAATACCAGGAACACTGAAGCTTTCTTT.

The chain carries TRBV7-9 and TRBJ2-1; D may be TRBD1 (6 bases). This CDR3 spans 13 amino acids. Germline CDR1 and CDR2: SEHNR and FQNEAQ (reference sequence). V was pared by 3 bases and J by 9 bases, with 12 bases between. Written as DNA, the CDR3 is TGTGCCAGCAGCTTGGACAGAGGGCCTGAGCAGTTCTTC. It translates to CASSLDRGPEQFF.

Written as DNA, the CDR3 is TGTGCCAGCAGTTACTCGGGGACACAGGGGGAGACCCAGTACTTC. Amino acids: CASSYSGTQGETQYF. This chain uses TRBV6-5 with TRBJ2-5, with TRBD1 identical over 7 bases. Losses at the gene ends were 0 bases for V and 5 bases for J; bases not matched to a gene: 6. This CDR3 contains 15 residues. Germline V gives CDR1 MNHEY, CDR2 SVGAGI.

V is TRBV29-1 and J is TRBJ2-7; TRBD2 matches at 11 bases. The CDR3 spans 16 residues. The V and J ends lost 4 bases and 2 bases, in that order; junction bases with no gene match: 10. The germline V gene encodes CDR1 SQVTM and CDR2 ANQGSEA. Here the CDR3 reads CSVVGTPTSGAYEQYF. In nucleotides, the CDR3 is TGCAGCGTTGTGGGGACCCCGACTAGCGGGGCCTACGAGCAGTACTTC.

The chain combines TRBV27 with TRBJ2-7; TRBD1 agrees at 7 bases. The length of the CDR3 is 13 residues. Per the germline V gene, CDR1 is MNHEY and CDR2 is SMNVEV (reference sequence). The trim removed 2 bases at V and 2 bases at J, leaving 0 bases unmatched. The CDR3 reads CASSLQGAYEQYF. DNA of the CDR3: TGTGCCAGCAGTTTACAGGGGGCCTACGAGCAGTACTTC.